Listed below are T cell receptor beta chains from one sample, sequenced in a study of T cell responses to AZD1222 COVID-19 vaccine. TCRdb's copy holds only in-frame clones and misses some; the assay was immunoSEQ multiplex PCR. The data contain some 73,000 clones, nearly 90% of them seen just once; the ten biggest clones take up approximately 8.6%. The source material was peripheral blood, sampled 28 days after the second AZD1222 dose. The receptors stem from an adult who received the AZD1222 COVID-19 vaccine. Both conserved end residues are part of each CDR3. D genes are given only for firm matches. Only some rows state a clone size, as once, few, many or a class for expanded clones.

V gene	J gene	D gene	CDR3 length	clone size	CDR3 DNA	CDR3 protein
TRBV5-6	TRBJ1-2	NA	13	NA	TGTGCCAGCAGCTTGGGAAGAAACTATGGCTACACCTTC	CASSLGRNYGYTF
TRBV19	TRBJ1-6	NA	13	few	TGTGCCAGTAGTACCACGGGGAATTCACCCCTCCACTTT	CASSTTGNSPLHF
TRBV6-1	TRBJ1-2	TRBD1	14	NA	TGTGCCAGCAGTGAGGGACAGGGGAACTATGGCTACACCTTC	CASSEGQGNYGYTF
TRBV11-3	TRBJ2-2	NA	15	NA	TGTGCCAGCAGCTCCCTCCCAGGGGGGACCGGGGAGCTGTTTTTT	CASSSLPGGTGELFF
TRBV7-3	TRBJ2-1	NA	14	few	TGTGCCAGCAGCTTTGGCATGTTACCAAATGAGCAGTTCTTC	CASSFGMLPNEQFF
TRBV7-9	TRBJ2-4	NA	15	NA	TGTGCCAGCAGCCAACTGAAAGGGGCCAAAAACATTCAGTACTTC	CASSQLKGAKNIQYF
TRBV5-4	TRBJ2-3	NA	14	few	TGTGCCAGCACCCTACACGGCGGAATGGATACGCAGTATTTT	CASTLHGGMDTQYF
TRBV10-3	TRBJ2-3	NA	12	NA	TGTGCCATCAGTGAGGGGGGAGATACGCAGTATTTT	CAISEGGDTQYF
TRBV7-6	TRBJ1-3	TRBD1	16	NA	TGTGCCAGCAGCTTAACAGGGGGTCCCTCTGGAAACACCATATATTTT	CASSLTGGPSGNTIYF
TRBV30	TRBJ1-2	NA	12	NA	TGTGCCTGGAGTGCGGGGTTCTATGGCTACACCTTC	CAWSAGFYGYTF
TRBV7-2	TRBJ1-2	NA	13	NA	TGTGCCAGCAGCTCCCCCAATGACTATGGCTACACCTTC	CASSSPNDYGYTF
TRBV11-2	TRBJ1-3	NA	17	NA	TGTGCCAGCAGTCAACCCGGGACCCAACTCTCTGGAAACACCATATATTTT	CASSQPGTQLSGNTIYF
TRBV18	TRBJ2-7	TRBD2	16	once	TGTGCCAGCTCACCCCTCTCTAGCGGGGGGGCCGACGAGCAGTACTTC	CASSPLSSGGADEQYF
TRBV10-1	TRBJ1-2	NA	14	NA	TGCGCCAGCAGTGAGGCGGAAGCGAACTATGGCTACACCTTC	CASSEAEANYGYTF
TRBV19	TRBJ1-2	NA	14	NA	TGTGCCAGTAATTCCGGGTCCGCCGGGCTAGACTACACCTTC	CASNSGSAGLDYTF
TRBV5-5	TRBJ1-1	NA	14	NA	TGTGCCAGCAGCGCTCTGGACACTGCCACTGAAGCTTTCTTT	CASSALDTATEAFF
TRBV28	TRBJ2-2	NA	15	NA	TGTGCCAGCAGTCCAGACAGAAGAAGGTCCGGGGAGCTGTTTTTT	CASSPDRRRSGELFF
TRBV18	TRBJ2-1	NA	15	once	TGTGCCAGCTCACCACCGGTGGGGGGCTACAATGAGCAGTTCTTC	CASSPPVGGYNEQFF
TRBV27	TRBJ2-2	NA	16	few	TGTGCCAGCAGTTCCCCTAGCGTCCTCACCACCGGGGAGCTGTTTTTT	CASSSPSVLTTGELFF
TRBV4-3	TRBJ1-6	TRBD1	17	once	TGCGCCAGCAGCCCCTCGGGGCAGGGGGCCAATAATTCACCCCTCCACTTT	CASSPSGQGANNSPLHF
TRBV5-1	TRBJ2-7	TRBD1	14	NA	TGCGCCAGCAGCCCGATCGACAGGGCCTACGAGCAGTACTTC	CASSPIDRAYEQYF
TRBV7-2	TRBJ2-4	TRBD1	12	NA	TGTGCCAGCAGCACTAGACAGGGAAGCATGTACTTC	CASSTRQGSMYF
TRBV7-3	TRBJ2-1	TRBD1	15	NA	TGTGCCAGCAGCCCCGGGACAGGGGGCCGGAATGAGCAGTTCTTC	CASSPGTGGRNEQFF
TRBV7-9	TRBJ2-2	TRBD1	18	NA	TGTGCCAGCAGTTCCTGGGGGAGCGGCCAGGGGGCGACCGGGGAGCTGTTTTTT	CASSSWGSGQGATGELFF
TRBV7-9	TRBJ1-4	NA	14	NA	TGTGCCAGCAGCGCGGGACAACTTAATGAAAAACTGTTTTTT	CASSAGQLNEKLFF
TRBV19	TRBJ1-1	NA	15	NA	TGTGCCAGTAGTCCGCGGACAGTAAGTCTGACTGAAGCTTTCTTT	CASSPRTVSLTEAFF
TRBV19	TRBJ1-2	NA	13	NA	TGTGCCAGTAGTATAAGGCAGAACTATGGCTACACCTTC	CASSIRQNYGYTF
TRBV24-1	TRBJ2-5	NA	15	once	TGTGCCACCAGTGATTTCCGGGACACCCAAGAGACCCAGTACTTC	CATSDFRDTQETQYF
TRBV6-5	TRBJ1-6	TRBD1	14	NA	TGTGCCAGCAGGTCCGGGACAGGGGTTTCACCCCTCCACTTT	CASRSGTGVSPLHF
TRBV25-1	TRBJ1-2	NA	14	NA	TGTGCCAGCAGTGATGGGACATCCTACTATGGCTACACCTTC	CASSDGTSYYGYTF
TRBV5-1	TRBJ2-3	TRBD2	14	NA	TGCGCCTCCCGGACTAGCGGGAGCGCAGATACGCAGTATTTT	CASRTSGSADTQYF